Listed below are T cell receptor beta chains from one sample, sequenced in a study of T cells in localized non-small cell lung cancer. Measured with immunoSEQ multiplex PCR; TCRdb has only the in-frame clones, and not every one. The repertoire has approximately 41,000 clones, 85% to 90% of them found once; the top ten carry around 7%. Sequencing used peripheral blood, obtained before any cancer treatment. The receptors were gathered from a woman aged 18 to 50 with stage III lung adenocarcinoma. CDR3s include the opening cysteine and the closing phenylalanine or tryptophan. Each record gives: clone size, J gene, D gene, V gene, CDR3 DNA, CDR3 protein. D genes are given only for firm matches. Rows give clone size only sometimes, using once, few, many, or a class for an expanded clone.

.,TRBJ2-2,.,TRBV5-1,TGCGCCAGCAGCTTATCACCAGGGGACGGGGAGCTGTTTTTT,CASSLSPGDGELFF
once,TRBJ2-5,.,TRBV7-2,TGTGCCAGCAGCTTAGCAACGGCTCAAGAGACCCAGTACTTC,CASSLATAQETQYF
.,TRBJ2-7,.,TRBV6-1,TGTGCCAGCAGCCAGGGGATAACCTACGAGCAGTACTTC,CASSQGITYEQYF
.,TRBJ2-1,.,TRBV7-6,TGTGCCAGCAGCTCTCCCGACGCCTACAATGAGCAGTTCTTC,CASSSPDAYNEQFF
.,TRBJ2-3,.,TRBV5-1,TGCGCCAGCAGCTTGGTGTCAGCCACAGATACGCAGTATTTT,CASSLVSATDTQYF
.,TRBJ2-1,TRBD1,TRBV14,TGTGCCAGCACACCGACAGGGGGCGCCTACAATGAGCAGTTCTTC,CASTPTGGAYNEQFF
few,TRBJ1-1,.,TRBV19,TGTGCCAGTAGTAAGGCCCCGAACACTGAAGCTTTCTTT,CASSKAPNTEAFF
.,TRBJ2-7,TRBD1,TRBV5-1,TGCGCCAGCAGCTTGACCGGGACAGCCTACGAGCAGTACTTC,CASSLTGTAYEQYF
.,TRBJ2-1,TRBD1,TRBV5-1,TGCGCCAGCAGCCGGGGACAGGGGGGCAATGAGCAGTTCTTC,CASSRGQGGNEQFF
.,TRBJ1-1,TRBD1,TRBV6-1,TGTGCCAGCAGTGAGGACAGGGTCATGAACACTGAAGCTTTCTTT,CASSEDRVMNTEAFF
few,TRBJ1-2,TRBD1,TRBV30,TGTGCCTGGTGGGGACAGGGGGACGGCTACACCTTC,CAWWGQGDGYTF
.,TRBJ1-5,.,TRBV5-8,TGTGCCAGCAGCCCTAGGGGGGCGGGGAGCAATCAGCCCCAGCATTTT,CASSPRGAGSNQPQHF
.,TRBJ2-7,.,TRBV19,TGTGCCAGTAGCCTCCTAGGTTCCTACGAGCAGTACTTC,CASSLLGSYEQYF
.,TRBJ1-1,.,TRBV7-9,TGTGCCAGCAGCTTAGTAGAGGGGGGGCGCGAGAGTATGAACACTGAAGCTTTCTTT,CASSLVEGGRESMNTEAFF
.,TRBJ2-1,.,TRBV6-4,TGTGCCAGCAGTGACGCTGGCGTGGGTGAGCAGTTCTTC,CASSDAGVGEQFF
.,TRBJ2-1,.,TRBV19,TGTGCCAGCTTGGAGAGAAGGGGATTGTTGAACAATGAGCAGTTCTTC,CASLERRGLLNNEQFF
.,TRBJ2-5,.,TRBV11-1,TGTGCCAGCAGCTTAGGGCAGGTCGAGACCCAGTACTTC,CASSLGQVETQYF
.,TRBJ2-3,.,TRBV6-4,TGTGCCAGCAGTGACTCTTGGGGCGGCACAGATACGCAGTATTTT,CASSDSWGGTDTQYF
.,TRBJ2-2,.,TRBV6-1,TGTGCCAGCATTTCGGGGGGCGACACCGGGGAGCTGTTTTTT,CASISGGDTGELFF
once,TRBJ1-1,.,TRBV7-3,TGTGCCAGCAGCTTAAACCGCGGCACTGAAGCTTTCTTT,CASSLNRGTEAFF
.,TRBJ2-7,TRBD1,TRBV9,TGTGCCAGCAGCGTAGACGGACAGGGCGGTTACTACGAGCAGTACTTC,CASSVDGQGGYYEQYF
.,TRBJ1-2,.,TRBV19,TGTGCCAGTAGCCCAGCGCCCGACTATGGCTACACCTTC,CASSPAPDYGYTF
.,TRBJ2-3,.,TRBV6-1,TGTGCCAGCAGTGAAATCGGCGCGGGGGATACGCAGTATTTT,CASSEIGAGDTQYF
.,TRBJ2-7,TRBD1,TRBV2,TGTGCCAGCAGTGAGTGGCAGGGGGCACGGGAGCAGTACTTC,CASSEWQGAREQYF
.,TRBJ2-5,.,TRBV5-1,TGCGCCAGCAGCTTGGAGGGCCAAGAGACCCAGTACTTC,CASSLEGQETQYF
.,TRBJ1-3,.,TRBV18,TGTGCCAGCTCACCGGAGGGGCGCGTAAACACCATATATTTT,CASSPEGRVNTIYF
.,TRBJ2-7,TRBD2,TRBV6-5,TGTGCCAGCAGTTACTCGACTAGCGGGGGGAGCTACGAGCAGTACTTC,CASSYSTSGGSYEQYF
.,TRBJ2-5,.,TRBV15,TGTGCCACCAGCAGAGATGGAAGTCCCCAAGAGACCCAGTACTTC,CATSRDGSPQETQYF
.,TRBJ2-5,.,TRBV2,TGTGCCAGCAGGGAGGTCCCGGAGACCCAGTACTTC,CASREVPETQYF
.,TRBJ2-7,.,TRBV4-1,TGCGCCAGCAGCCAAGATCCAGGCGATAATCAGTTCTACGAGCAGTACTTC,CASSQDPGDNQFYEQYF
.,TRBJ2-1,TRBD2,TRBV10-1,TGCGCCAGCAGTGACCCGGGGGAGGGTATCAATGAGCAGTTCTTC,CASSDPGEGINEQFF
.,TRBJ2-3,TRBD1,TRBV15,TGTGCCACCAGCATAGGGACAGGGTCGGCTGGTACGCAGTATTTT,CATSIGTGSAGTQYF
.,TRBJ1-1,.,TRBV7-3,TGTGCCAGCAGCTTAAATGGGAACACTGAAGCTTTCTTT,CASSLNGNTEAFF
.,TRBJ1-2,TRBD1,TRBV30,TGTGCCTGGAGTGTACGGGCAGGGGGCGCGCATGGCTACACCTTC,CAWSVRAGGAHGYTF
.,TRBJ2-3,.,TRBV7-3,TGTGCCAGCAGCTTACAGGGCACAGATACGCAGTATTTT,CASSLQGTDTQYF
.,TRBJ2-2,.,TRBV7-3,TGTGCCAGCAGAACGGGTGGCACCGGGGAGCTGTTTTTT,CASRTGGTGELFF
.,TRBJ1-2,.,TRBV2,TGTGCCAGCTTGCCGGGCAGGACTGATAACTATGGCTACACCTTC,CASLPGRTDNYGYTF
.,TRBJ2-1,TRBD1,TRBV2,TGTGCCAGAGACAGCTCCAATCGGGGACAGGGTGTCAATGAGCAGTTCTTC,CARDSSNRGQGVNEQFF
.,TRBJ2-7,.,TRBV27,TGTGCCAGCAGCCCTCTCCGTGGCGGCGAGCAGTACTTC,CASSPLRGGEQYF
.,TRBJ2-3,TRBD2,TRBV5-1,TGCGCCAGCAGCACGGGACTAGCGGATACGCAGTATTTT,CASSTGLADTQYF
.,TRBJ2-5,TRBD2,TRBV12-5,TGTGCTAGTGGTAGGACTAGCCAAGAGACCCAGTACTTC,CASGRTSQETQYF
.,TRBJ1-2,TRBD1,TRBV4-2,TGTGCCAGCAGCCAAGAGTGGACAGGGGAGGGCTACACCTTC,CASSQEWTGEGYTF
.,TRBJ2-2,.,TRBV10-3,TGTGCCATCTCTGGGACCACCGGGGAGCTGTTTTTT,CAISGTTGELFF